Following are 27 T cell receptor beta chains from one sample sequenced in a study of cytomegalovirus exposure and HLA in healthy donors. TCRdb's table, derived via immunoSEQ multiplex PCR, lists solely in-frame clones and lacks some. Of roughly 90,000 clones listed, less than 85% are singletons. Sequencing input: PBMCs. All receptors derive from a man younger than 30 in good health and CMV-seropositive.

The chain combines TRBV7-9 with TRBJ2-2; TRBD2 agrees at 7 bases. Germline V gives CDR1 SEHNR, CDR2 FQNEAQ (reference sequence). The CDR3 consists of 17 residues. V lost 2 bases to trimming and J lost 7 bases; unmatched junction nucleotides: 13. CDR3 in DNA: TGTGCCAGCAGCTTAAGTTTCCAGCGGGACGGGGTCGGGGAGCTGTTTTTT. It is translated as CASSLSFQRDGVGELFF.

This clone was seen only once. The chain links TRBV28 to TRBJ1-1, with D tentatively TRBD1 (6 bases). The CDR3 is 16 residues long. Germline CDR1 reads MDHEN; CDR2 reads SYDVKM. The V gene lost 5 bases and the J gene lost 11 bases, with 27 bases spanning the gap. DNA for the CDR3: TGTGCCAGCAGTACAGGGACCGTGGATGGATGGGCATGGGCTTTCTTT. This gives the protein CASSTGTVDGWAWAFF.

The rearrangement joins TRBV10-1 to TRBJ2-3, with 9 bases matching TRBD1. Germline CDR1 WNHNN, CDR2 SYGVQD (reference sequence). The CDR3 has 19 amino acids. The junction had 16 bases not matched to a gene; V was cut back by 4 bases and J by 2 bases. The chain's CDR3 is CASSGAGTGTRNPTDTQYF. In DNA, the CDR3 is TGCGCCAGCAGTGGGGCCGGGACAGGGACCCGAAACCCCACAGATACGCAGTATTTT.

This chain links TRBV5-6 with TRBJ2-7, with 9 bases that match TRBD1. The CDR3 length is 15 residues. Germline CDR1 and CDR2: SGHDT and YYEEEE. V dropped 3 bases and J dropped 4; count of bases not matched to a gene: 8. CDR3 coding DNA: TGTGCCAGCAGCTGGGGACAGGGCGGAGGTTACGAGCAGTACTTC. It codes for CASSWGQGGGYEQYF.

The chain has TRBV7-7 and TRBJ1-1; TRBD1 is a possible D gene (6 bases). There are 14 residues in the CDR3. Trimming cost V 5 bases and J 5 bases, with 15 bases left between them. Germline assignment: CDR1 SSHAT and CDR2 FNYEAQ (reference sequence). CDR3 DNA: TGTGCCAGCAGCAAAATTACAGGGCAAACTGAAGCTTTCTTT. This translates into CASSKITGQTEAFF. The entire variable domain, with the rest obtained from reference TRBV7-7 and TRBJ1-1, is as follows: GAGVSQSPRYKVTKRGQDVTLRCDPISSHATLYWYQQALGQGPEFLTYFNYEAQPDKSGLPSDRFSAERPEGSISTLTIQRTEQRDSAMYRCASSKITGQTEAFFGQGTRLTVV.

A few counts support this clone. The rearrangement joins TRBV7-9 to TRBJ2-4; D remains ambiguous. This CDR3 has 13 amino acids. CDR1 and CDR2 (germline): SEHNR, FQNEAQ (reference sequence). V lost 3 bases and J 7 bases, leaving 10 bases between the germline ends. The CDR3 bases are TGTGCCAGCAGCTTTGGAGACGGTAACATTCAGTACTTC. It is translated as CASSFGDGNIQYF.

This chain links TRBV19 with TRBJ2-1; 9 nucleotides align to TRBD2. Germline V gene lookup returns CDR1 LNHDA and CDR2 SQIVND (reference sequence). Germline trimming cut 5 bases from V and 4 bases from J; bases unmatched to any gene: 6. This CDR3 spans 15 amino acids. The DNA of the CDR3 is TGTGCCAGTAGTCGGCGGGAGGGCCTTTACAATGAGCAGTTCTTC. Translated: CASSRREGLYNEQFF.

This chain connects TRBV29-1 to TRBJ2-5; TRBD1 matches 7 bases. CDR3 length: 15 amino acids. V dropped 1 base and J dropped 1; count of bases not matched to a gene: 6. Germline CDR1 is SQVTM and CDR2 is ANQGSEA. The CDR3 region is CSVEGGGTVQETQYF. In DNA, the CDR3 is TGCAGCGTTGAAGGGGGTGGGACAGTCCAAGAGACCCAGTACTTC.

CDR3 amino acids: CASSKTGTGELFF. The DNA of the CDR3 is TGTGCCAGCAGCAAAACAGGCACCGGGGAGCTGTTTTTT. The chain joins TRBV21-1 to TRBJ2-2; the table's D gene call, TRBD1, was not cross checked with the DNA. TRBV21-1 is reported as a pseudogene. This CDR3 is 13 amino acids long.

The gene calls are TRBV25-1 and TRBJ2-1, with 7 positions matching TRBD2. The ends lost 0 bases at V and 5 bases at J; junction bases unmatched: 7. The germline gives CDR1 MGHDK, CDR2 SYGVNS. The CDR3 covers 16 residues. CDR3 loop: CASSEYGEGWHNEQFF. The CDR3 nucleotides are TGTGCCAGCAGTGAATACGGGGAGGGGTGGCACAATGAGCAGTTCTTC.

V usage is TRBV28 and J usage is TRBJ2-5; TRBD2 might be the D (6 bases). Germline V CDR1 and CDR2: MDHEN, SYDVKM. This CDR3 spans 12 amino acids. V lost 6 bases, J lost 5 bases, and 10 bases lay in between. CDR3 sequence reads: CASSWGRETQYF. In DNA form, the CDR3 reads TGTGCCAGCAGCTGGGGGAGGGAGACCCAGTACTTC.

The V and J genes are TRBV5-4 and TRBJ2-7; TRBD2 might be the D (5 bases). Trimming cost V 0 bases and J 7 bases, with 17 bases left between them. The CDR3 has 15 residues. Per germline, CDR1 SGHNT and CDR2 YYREEE (reference sequence). The CDR3 DNA reads as TGTGCCAGCAGCTTGGGCCCTACGGACTGGAGGGAGCAGTACTTC. This codes for CASSLGPTDWREQYF.

The chain recombines TRBV6-5 with TRBJ2-3, with TRBD2 matching 7 bases. Trimming at V came to 0 bases and at J to 6 bases, leaving 3 bases not matched to a gene. The CDR3 is 14 amino acids. The germline V gene encodes CDR1 MNHEY and CDR2 SVGAGI. CDR3 sequence: CASSYSIGGDTQYF. The CDR3 DNA reads as TGTGCCAGCAGTTACTCGATCGGGGGGGATACGCAGTATTTT.

The chain links TRBV6-4 to TRBJ2-2; D not resolved. CDR3 length: 14 amino acids. Germline CDR1 is MRHNA and CDR2 is SNTAGT. V was pared by 8 bases and J by 2 bases, with 12 bases between. The CDR3 bases are TGTGCCAGCGGAGACGGCCCCAACACCGGGGAGCTGTTTTTT. As protein: CASGDGPNTGELFF.

The rearrangement links TRBV4-1 to TRBJ2-7, with a tentative D call TRBD1 (6 bases). This CDR3 region has 14 residues. V was trimmed by 4 bases and J by 2 bases, leaving 12 bases between them. Germline values: CDR1 MGHRA, CDR2 YSYEKL. The CDR3 region has the DNA TGCGCCAGCAGCCCGGTTGAGGGGGCCTACGAGCAGTACTTC. Translated: CASSPVEGAYEQYF.

The chain recombines TRBV6-5 with TRBJ1-2; D call uncertain. V shed 4 bases and J shed 8 bases, with 17 bases lying between them. The germline gives CDR1 MNHEY, CDR2 SVGAGI. The CDR3 runs 14 residues. Here the CDR3 DNA reads TGTGCCAGCAGTTCCCCAGCCGGGGTTGGGGGCTACACCTTC. It is translated as CASSSPAGVGGYTF.

The CDR3: CASKTGWDQPQHF. The CDR3 region has the DNA TGTGCCAGCAAGACAGGGTGGGATCAGCCCCAGCATTTT. The genes are TRBV6-6 and TRBJ1-5; the match to TRBD1 covers 7 bases. This CDR3 is built from 13 residues. The germline V gene encodes CDR1 MNHNY and CDR2 SVGAGI (reference sequence). With 7 bases clipped from V and 5 bases from J, the junction kept 5 bases outside the gene matches.

CDR3 in amino acids: CASSSTGDSGNTIYF. The CDR3 nucleotides read TGTGCCAGTAGTTCTACAGGGGACTCTGGAAACACCATATATTTT. This chain uses TRBV19 with TRBJ1-3, with 7 bases identical to TRBD1. The CDR3 runs 15 residues. V dropped 5 bases and J dropped 0; count of bases not matched to a gene: 4. Looked up from germline, CDR1 is LNHDA and CDR2 is SQIVND (reference sequence).

This clone was seen once. The chain uses TRBV27 and TRBJ2-4, with TRBD2 as a possible D gene (6 bases). In germline, CDR1 is MNHEY, CDR2 SMNVEV (reference sequence). This CDR3 has 13 amino acids. The V end was cut by 6 bases, the J end by 6 bases, with 12 bases between. The CDR3 sequence: CASSHNSGNIQYF. Written as DNA, the CDR3 is TGTGCCAGCAGCCACAATAGCGGAAACATTCAGTACTTC.

V usage is TRBV9 and J usage is TRBJ2-7; TRBD1 aligns across 10 bases. This CDR3 contains 15 residues. Germline V CDR1 and CDR2: SGDLS, YYNGEE. V was clipped by 4 bases and J by 0 bases; unmatched bases: 4. The CDR3 DNA reads as TGTGCCAGCAGCTCTCGGACAGGGGGCTCCTACGAGCAGTACTTC. This gives the protein CASSSRTGGSYEQYF.

This sequence joins TRBV7-7 and TRBJ2-3; weak D call: TRBD2 (6 bases). V lost 5 bases to trimming and J lost 0 bases, with 12 bases between them. The CDR3 consists of 15 residues. Germline V gene lookup returns CDR1 SSHAT and CDR2 FNYEAQ (reference sequence). The CDR3 reads CASSPSDLSTDTQYF. The CDR3 nucleotides read TGTGCCAGCAGCCCTAGCGACCTTAGCACAGATACGCAGTATTTT.

V usage is TRBV29-1 and J usage is TRBJ2-7, with 7 bases lining up with TRBD1. The CDR3 spans 16 residues. CDR1 SQVTM and CDR2 ANQGSEA come from the germline V gene. The V and J ends lost 7 bases and 7 bases, in that order; junction bases with no gene match: 22. The CDR3 DNA sequence: TGCAGCGGCACGGGACAGTGCCCCCACCTTCTTCGGGAGCAGTACGTC. Translated, it gives CSGTGQCPHLLREQYV.

The chain uses TRBV10-3 and TRBJ2-7; D gene ambiguous. The CDR3 spans 13 residues. The germline V gene encodes CDR1 ENHRY and CDR2 SYGVKD. V lost 3 bases, J lost 6 bases, and 12 bases lay in between. CDR3: CAISDGRPPEQYF. CDR3 nucleotide sequence: TGTGCCATCAGTGATGGCAGGCCCCCCGAGCAGTACTTC.

V is TRBV7-3 and J is TRBJ2-1; a possible D gene is TRBD2 (5 bases). The CDR3 runs 13 residues. V shed 4 bases and J shed 8 bases, with 12 bases lying between them. Germline CDR1 reads SGHTA; CDR2 reads FQGTGA. CDR3 protein: CASSSTGMDEQFF. CDR3 nucleotides: TGTGCCAGCAGCTCCACGGGAATGGATGAGCAGTTCTTC.

This clone was recorded once. CDR3: CASRLAGGRNEQFF. DNA of the CDR3: TGTGCCAGCAGACTAGCGGGAGGGCGGAATGAGCAGTTCTTC. This sequence joins TRBV2 and TRBJ2-1; TRBD2 agrees at 13 bases. Unmatched junction bases numbered 3, after V lost 6 bases and J lost 7 bases. The CDR3 spans 14 residues. From germline, CDR1 is SNHLY and CDR2 FYNNEI.

V gene TRBV7-9 combines with J gene TRBJ2-3, with 11 bases identical to TRBD2. The CDR3 runs 16 residues. Germline loops: CDR1 SEHNR, CDR2 FQNEAQ (reference sequence). The V and J ends lost 4 bases and 5 bases, in that order; junction bases with no gene match: 8. CDR3 nucleotides: TGTGCCAGCAGCTCCGTGGGACTAGCGGCGGGAGATACGCAGTATTTT. Its protein is CASSSVGLAAGDTQYF.

V and J are TRBV6-6 and TRBJ2-1; maybe TRBD2 (5 bases). The CDR3 covers 13 residues. Germline values: CDR1 MNHNY, CDR2 SVGAGI (reference sequence). Trimming cost V 6 bases and J 8 bases, with 14 bases left between them. The CDR3 region has the DNA TGTGCCAGCAGGGTGGAGGAACGGTATGAGCAGTTCTTC. Protein product: CASRVEERYEQFF.